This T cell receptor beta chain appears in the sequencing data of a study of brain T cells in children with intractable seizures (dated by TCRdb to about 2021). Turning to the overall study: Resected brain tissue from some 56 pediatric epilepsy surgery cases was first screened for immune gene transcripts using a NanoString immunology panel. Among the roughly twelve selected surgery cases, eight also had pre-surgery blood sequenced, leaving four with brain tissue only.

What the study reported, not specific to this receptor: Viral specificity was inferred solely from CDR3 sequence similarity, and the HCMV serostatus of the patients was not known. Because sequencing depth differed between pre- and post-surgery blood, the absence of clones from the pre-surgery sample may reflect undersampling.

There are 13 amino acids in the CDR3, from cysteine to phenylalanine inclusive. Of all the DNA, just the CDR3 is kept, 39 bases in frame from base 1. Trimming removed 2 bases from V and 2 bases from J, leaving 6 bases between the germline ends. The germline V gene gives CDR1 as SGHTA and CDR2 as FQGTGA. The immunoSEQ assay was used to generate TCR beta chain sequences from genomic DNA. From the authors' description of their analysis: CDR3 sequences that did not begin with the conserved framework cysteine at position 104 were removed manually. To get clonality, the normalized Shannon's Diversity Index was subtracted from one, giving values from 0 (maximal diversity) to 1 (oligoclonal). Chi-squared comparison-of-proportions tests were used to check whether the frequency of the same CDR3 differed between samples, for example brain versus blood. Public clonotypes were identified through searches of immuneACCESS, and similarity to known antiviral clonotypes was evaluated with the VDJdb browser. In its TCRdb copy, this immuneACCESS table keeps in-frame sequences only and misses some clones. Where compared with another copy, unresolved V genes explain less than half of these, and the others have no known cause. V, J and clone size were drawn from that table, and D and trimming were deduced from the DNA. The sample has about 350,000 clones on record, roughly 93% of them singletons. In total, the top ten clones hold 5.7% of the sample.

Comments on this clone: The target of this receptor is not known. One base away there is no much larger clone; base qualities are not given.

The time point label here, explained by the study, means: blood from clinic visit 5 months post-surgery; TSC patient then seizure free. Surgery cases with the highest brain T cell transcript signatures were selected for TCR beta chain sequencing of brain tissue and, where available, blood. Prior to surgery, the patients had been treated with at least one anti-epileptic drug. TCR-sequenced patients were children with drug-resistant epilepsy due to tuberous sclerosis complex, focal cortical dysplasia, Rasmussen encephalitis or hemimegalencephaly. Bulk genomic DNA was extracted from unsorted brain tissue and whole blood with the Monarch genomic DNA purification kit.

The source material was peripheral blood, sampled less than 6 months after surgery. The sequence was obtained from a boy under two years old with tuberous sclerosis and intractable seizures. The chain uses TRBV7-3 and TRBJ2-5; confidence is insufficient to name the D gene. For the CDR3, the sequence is CASSLAPQETQYF. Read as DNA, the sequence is TGTGCCAGCAGCTTAGCGCCACAAGAGACCCAGTACTTC.